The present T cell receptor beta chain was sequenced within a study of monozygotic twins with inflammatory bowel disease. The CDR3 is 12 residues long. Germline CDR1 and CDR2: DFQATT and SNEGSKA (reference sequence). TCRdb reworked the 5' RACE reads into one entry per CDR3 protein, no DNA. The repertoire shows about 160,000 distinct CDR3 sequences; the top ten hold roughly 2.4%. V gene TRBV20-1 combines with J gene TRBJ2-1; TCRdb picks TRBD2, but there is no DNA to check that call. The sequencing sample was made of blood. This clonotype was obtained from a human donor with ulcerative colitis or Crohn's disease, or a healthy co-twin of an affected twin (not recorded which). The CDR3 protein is CSPGGPWDEQFF.